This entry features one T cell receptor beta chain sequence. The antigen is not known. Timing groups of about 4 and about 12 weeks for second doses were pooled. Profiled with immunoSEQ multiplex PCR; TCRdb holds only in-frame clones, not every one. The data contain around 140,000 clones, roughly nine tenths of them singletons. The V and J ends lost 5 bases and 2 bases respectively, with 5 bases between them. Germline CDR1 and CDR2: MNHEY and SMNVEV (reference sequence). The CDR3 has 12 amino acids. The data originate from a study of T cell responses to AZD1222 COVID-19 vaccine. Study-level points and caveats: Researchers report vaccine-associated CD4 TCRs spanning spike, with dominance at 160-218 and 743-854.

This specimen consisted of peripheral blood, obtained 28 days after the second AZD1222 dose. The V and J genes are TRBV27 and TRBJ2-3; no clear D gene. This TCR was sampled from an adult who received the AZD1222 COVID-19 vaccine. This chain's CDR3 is CASSQYTDTQYF. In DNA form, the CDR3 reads TGTGCCAGCAGTCAATACACAGATACGCAGTATTTT.